This T cell receptor (beta chain) was retrieved from a study of T cell responses to AZD1222 COVID-19 vaccine. General study points: Compared with day 0, the breadth and depth of the Spike-specific TCR repertoire rose significantly after two doses of AZD1222. It was only 6 or 7 AZD1222 recipients who were seropositive at baseline. Dominant CD4 TCR responses targeted spike regions 160-218 and 743-854.

Some clones are missing from TCRdb's copy, which holds only in-frame ones; the method was immunoSEQ multiplex PCR. Of about 78,000 clones in the sample, 75% to 90% were seen once. Concerning this clone itself: Its cognate antigen is unknown.

The CDR3 is 16 residues long. Trimming shortened V by 1 base and J by 0 bases, and 9 bases separated the two germline ends. Germline V lookup: CDR1 LGHDT, CDR2 YNNKEL (reference sequence). The material was peripheral blood, obtained 28 days after the second AZD1222 dose. The chain has TRBV3-1 (or the pseudogene TRBV3-2) and TRBJ1-4; D unclear. This sequence originates from an adult who received the AZD1222 COVID-19 vaccine. CDR3: CASSQGSRSTNEKLFF. In nucleotides, the CDR3 is TGTGCCAGCAGCCAAGGGTCGCGGTCAACTAATGAAAAACTGTTTTTT.